Presented here are 10 T cell receptor beta chains from one specimen sequenced in a study of blood T cell repertoires in COVID-19. Measured with immunoSEQ multiplex PCR; TCRdb has only the in-frame clones, and not every one. The sample contains roughly 100,000 clones, around 90% of which appear only once. Input material: peripheral blood. The receptor set was obtained from a woman aged 45-65 years with COVID-19, enrolled during active disease.

There are a few counts of this clone. This chain links TRBV24-1 with TRBJ1-2; 9 nucleotides line up with TRBD1. Germline CDR1 is KGHDR and CDR2 is SFDVKD. V was pared by 4 bases and J by 4 bases, with 6 bases of the junction left unmatched. This CDR3 is 15 amino acids long. CDR3 sequence reads: CATSDPGQGSYGYTF. The CDR3 coding sequence is TGTGCCACCAGTGACCCGGGACAGGGCAGCTATGGCTACACCTTC.

This rearrangement joins TRBV18 to TRBJ1-2; weak D call: TRBD1 (6 bases). V was shortened by 3 bases and J by 8 bases, with 16 bases between the two germline ends. Germline values: CDR1 KGHSH, CDR2 LQKENI. This CDR3 has 14 residues. CDR3 residues: CASSPSGRGYGYTF. DNA for the CDR3: TGTGCCAGCTCACCTTCGGGTAGGGGGTACGGCTACACCTTC.

The chain combines TRBV7-2 with TRBJ1-1; D ambiguous. The V gene lost 4 bases and the J gene lost 0 bases, with 6 bases spanning the gap. Per the germline V gene, CDR1 is SGHTA and CDR2 is FQGNSA. The CDR3 runs 13 residues. The CDR3 DNA reads as TGTGCCAGCAGCTCCTACCTGAACACTGAAGCTTTCTTT. Protein sequence: CASSSYLNTEAFF.

This chain links TRBV11-3 with TRBJ2-7, with D tentatively TRBD2 (6 bases). V was shortened by 0 bases and J by 1 base, with 7 bases between the two germline ends. In germline, CDR1 is SGHNT, CDR2 YENEEA. This CDR3 is 14 amino acids long. The CDR3 here is CASSLERGSYEQYF. The CDR3 DNA is TGTGCCAGCAGCTTAGAGCGGGGTTCCTACGAGCAGTACTTC.

The chain uses TRBV5-1 and TRBJ1-1, with D maybe TRBD1 (6 bases). The V and J ends lost 4 bases and 3 bases respectively, with 16 bases between them. There are 15 residues in the CDR3. Germline CDR1 reads SGHRS; CDR2 reads YFSETQ. In DNA form, the CDR3 reads TGCGCCAGCAGCGTTGGGACAAGAGCGCACACTGAAGCTTTCTTT. Translated: CASSVGTRAHTEAFF.

This CDR3 reads CASSPRVNTQYF. The CDR3 nucleotides are TGTGCCAGCAGCCCGAGAGTAAATACGCAGTATTTT. This rearrangement joins TRBV11-2 to TRBJ2-3; D not certain. This CDR3 contains 12 residues. Per germline, CDR1 SGHAT and CDR2 FQNNGV. V dropped 5 bases and J dropped 7 bases, with 10 bases sitting between them.

CDR3 bases: TGTGCCAGTAGTATTGGGAGGATCCACGGGGGCAATCAGCCCCAGCATTTT. Translated: CASSIGRIHGGNQPQHF. This chain uses TRBV19 with TRBJ1-5; no firm D call. In germline, CDR1 is LNHDA, CDR2 SQIVND (reference sequence). CDR3 size: 17 residues. V was clipped by 3 bases and J by 2 bases, with 17 bases between them.

The CDR3 coding sequence is TGTGCCAGCAGTTTATACGACAGACCTAACTATGGCTACACCTTC. Translation: CASSLYDRPNYGYTF. The chain uses TRBV28 and TRBJ1-2; a possible D gene is TRBD1 (5 bases). V lost 1 base to trimming and J lost 0 bases, with 9 bases between them. Germline V gene sequence: CDR1 MDHEN, CDR2 SYDVKM. The CDR3 spans 15 residues.

This chain links TRBV5-1 with TRBJ1-4; 11 bases agree with TRBD1. CDR1 and CDR2 from the germline V gene are SGHRS and YFSETQ. This CDR3 spans 16 amino acids. Trimming took 1 base from V and 8 from J; bases not matched to a gene: 7. The chain's CDR3 is CASSLLGQGAGEKLFF. As DNA, the CDR3 is TGCGCCAGCAGCTTGCTAGGACAGGGGGCAGGGGAAAAACTGTTTTTT.

This clone was detected only once. The chain recombines TRBV4-3 with TRBJ2-7; D perhaps matches TRBD2 (5 bases). The CDR3 has 15 amino acids. CDR1 is LGHNA and CDR2 is YSLEER in the germline V gene. Trimming shortened V by 0 bases and J by 2 bases, and 11 bases separated the two germline ends. The CDR3 reads CASSQEARGPYEQYF. CDR3 coding DNA: TGCGCCAGCAGCCAAGAGGCCCGGGGTCCCTACGAGCAGTACTTC.